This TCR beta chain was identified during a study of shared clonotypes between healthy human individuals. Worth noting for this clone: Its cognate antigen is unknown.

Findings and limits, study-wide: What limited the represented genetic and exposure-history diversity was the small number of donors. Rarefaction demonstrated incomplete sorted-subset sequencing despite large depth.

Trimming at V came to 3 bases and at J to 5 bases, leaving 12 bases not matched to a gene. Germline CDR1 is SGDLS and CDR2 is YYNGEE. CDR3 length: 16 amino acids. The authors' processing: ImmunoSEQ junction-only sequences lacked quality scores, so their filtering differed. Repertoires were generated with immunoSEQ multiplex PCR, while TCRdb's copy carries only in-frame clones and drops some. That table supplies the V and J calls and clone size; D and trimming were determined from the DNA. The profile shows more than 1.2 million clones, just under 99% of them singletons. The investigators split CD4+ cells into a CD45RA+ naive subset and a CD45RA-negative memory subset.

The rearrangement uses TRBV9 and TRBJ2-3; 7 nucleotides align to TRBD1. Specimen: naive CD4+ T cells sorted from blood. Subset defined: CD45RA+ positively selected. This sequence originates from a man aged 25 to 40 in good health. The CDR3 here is CASSAPSQGVIDTQYF. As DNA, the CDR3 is TGTGCCAGCAGCGCCCCGAGCCAGGGGGTGATAGATACGCAGTATTTT.